These T cell receptor beta chains were read from a single sample in a study of cytomegalovirus exposure and HLA in healthy donors. The method was immunoSEQ multiplex PCR; TCRdb's version includes in-frame clones alone and lacks a portion of them. This table has about 130,000 clones, 80% appearing once. The sample consisted of PBMCs. These receptors were obtained from a man aged 30-40 years in good health. The CDR3 runs from the conserved cysteine through the conserved F or W. Fields, in order: CDR3 length, D gene, clone size, J gene, V gene, CDR3 protein, CDR3 DNA. The D gene is left open where the match is weak. Size is omitted from some rows. Given values are once, few, many or a class for expanded clones.

length: 15
D: -
size: few
J: TRBJ1-3
V: TRBV6-5
CDR3: CASSYTQGRGNTIYF
DNA: TGTGCCAGCAGTTACACCCAGGGGCGCGGAAACACCATATATTTT

length: 16
D: TRBD1
size: -
J: TRBJ1-2
V: TRBV19
CDR3: CASSHRRTGINYGYTF
DNA: TGTGCCAGTAGCCACAGGCGGACAGGCATTAACTATGGCTACACCTTC

length: 14
D: -
size: -
J: TRBJ2-1
V: TRBV19
CDR3: CASSPAGRYNEQFF
DNA: TGTGCCAGTAGCCCGGCGGGACGGTACAATGAGCAGTTCTTC

length: 16
D: TRBD2
size: -
J: TRBJ2-1
V: TRBV5-4
CDR3: CASSLGLAESYNEQFF
DNA: TGTGCCAGCAGCTTGGGGCTAGCGGAAAGCTACAATGAGCAGTTCTTC

length: 11
D: -
size: -
J: TRBJ2-7
V: TRBV20-1
CDR3: CSALRGQLRDF
DNA: TGCAGTGCTCTGCGGGGACAGCTCAGGGACTTC

length: 13
D: -
size: few
J: TRBJ1-1
V: TRBV6-5
CDR3: CASSYERNTEAFF
DNA: TGTGCCAGCAGTTACGAGAGAAACACTGAAGCTTTCTTT

length: 16
D: -
size: once
J: TRBJ1-4
V: TRBV11-3
CDR3: CASSLGRREDNEKLFF
DNA: TGTGCCAGCAGCTTAGGTCGAAGGGAGGATAATGAAAAACTGTTTTTT

length: 13
D: TRBD1
size: -
J: TRBJ1-2
V: TRBV28
CDR3: CASRQGSGYGYTF
DNA: TGTGCCAGCAGACAGGGGTCGGGCTATGGCTACACCTTC

length: 16
D: TRBD2
size: -
J: TRBJ2-3
V: TRBV27
CDR3: CASSLSAGRGTDTQYF
DNA: TGTGCCAGCAGTTTATCCGCAGGGCGGGGGACAGATACGCAGTATTTT

length: 15
D: -
size: -
J: TRBJ2-7
V: TRBV5-1
CDR3: CASSSNPGQTYEQYF
DNA: TGCGCCAGCAGCTCCAACCCTGGACAGACCTACGAGCAGTACTTC

length: 12
D: -
size: few
J: TRBJ1-4
V: TRBV29-1
CDR3: CSVEEPPTGVFF
DNA: TGCAGCGTTGAAGAGCCCCCCACGGGGGTGTTTTTT

length: 15
D: TRBD1
size: -
J: TRBJ1-4
V: TRBV30
CDR3: CAWSVRGTGNEKLFF
DNA: TGTGCCTGGAGTGTACGGGGGACAGGGAATGAAAAACTGTTTTTT

length: 12
D: -
size: few
J: TRBJ2-3
V: TRBV10-2
CDR3: CASSTYTDTQYF
DNA: TGCGCCAGCAGTACCTACACAGATACGCAGTATTTT

length: 12
D: -
size: -
J: TRBJ2-7
V: TRBV28
CDR3: CASSLRSYEQYF
DNA: TGTGCCAGCAGTTTGAGGTCCTACGAGCAGTACTTC

length: 13
D: -
size: once
J: TRBJ2-7
V: TRBV5-1
CDR3: CASSTNRGGEQYF
DNA: TGCGCCAGCAGCACCAACAGGGGGGGGGAGCAGTACTTC

length: 13
D: -
size: -
J: TRBJ1-6
V: TRBV5-1
CDR3: CASSPDTLDPLHF
DNA: TGCGCCAGCAGCCCCGACACCCTCGACCCCCTCCACTTT

length: 14
D: -
size: -
J: TRBJ1-4
V: TRBV6-1
CDR3: CAIQEGATNEKLFF
DNA: TGTGCCATCCAGGAAGGGGCAACTAATGAAAAACTGTTTTTT

length: 12
D: -
size: -
J: TRBJ1-2
V: TRBV7-9
CDR3: CASSLAGDGYTF
DNA: TGTGCCAGCAGCTTAGCGGGAGACGGCTACACCTTC

length: 16
D: TRBD2
size: few
J: TRBJ2-1
V: TRBV5-1
CDR3: CASSVQAGTSTNEQFF
DNA: TGCGCCAGCAGCGTACAGGCCGGGACTAGCACCAATGAGCAGTTCTTC

length: 16
D: TRBD2
size: -
J: TRBJ2-1
V: TRBV6-5
CDR3: CASSYPPSGRNNEQFF
DNA: TGTGCCAGCAGTTACCCCCCTAGCGGGAGAAACAATGAGCAGTTCTTC

length: 11
D: -
size: -
J: TRBJ2-1
V: TRBV28
CDR3: CATDDGDEQFF
DNA: TGTGCCACAGACGACGGAGATGAGCAGTTCTTC

length: 15
D: TRBD2
size: -
J: TRBJ2-5
V: TRBV5-1
CDR3: CASSNFAGGGETQYF
DNA: TGCGCCAGCAGCAACTTTGCGGGAGGGGGGGAGACCCAGTACTTC

length: 17
D: -
size: -
J: TRBJ2-2
V: TRBV5-1
CDR3: CASSLYARVVDTGELFF
DNA: TGCGCCAGCAGCTTGTACGCCAGGGTGGTGGACACCGGGGAGCTGTTTTTT

length: 16
D: TRBD1
size: -
J: TRBJ1-1
V: TRBV18
CDR3: CASSPRDRGLNTEAFF
DNA: TGTGCCAGCTCACCCCGGGACAGGGGTCTGAACACTGAAGCTTTCTTT

length: 15
D: -
size: -
J: TRBJ1-5
V: TRBV27
CDR3: CASSLWGGGNQPQHF
DNA: TGTGCCAGCAGTTTATGGGGGGGTGGCAATCAGCCCCAGCATTTT

length: 12
D: -
size: -
J: TRBJ2-1
V: TRBV30
CDR3: CAWSGGGGEQFF
DNA: TGTGCCTGGAGTGGGGGGGGCGGTGAGCAGTTCTTC

length: 14
D: -
size: -
J: TRBJ1-2
V: TRBV9
CDR3: CASSVARGGYGYTF
DNA: TGTGCCAGCAGCGTAGCTCGTGGGGGGTATGGCTACACCTTC

length: 16
D: TRBD2
size: -
J: TRBJ2-4
V: TRBV5-5
CDR3: CASSTTSTLAKNIQYF
DNA: TGTGCCAGCAGCACGACTAGCACGTTAGCCAAAAACATTCAGTACTTC

length: 14
D: -
size: -
J: TRBJ1-5
V: TRBV6-5
CDR3: CASSYSGGNQPQHF
DNA: TGTGCCAGCAGTTACTCAGGGGGCAATCAGCCCCAGCATTTT

length: 13
D: TRBD1
size: -
J: TRBJ1-2
V: TRBV6-6
CDR3: CASSAPGGSGYTF
DNA: TGTGCCAGCAGCGCCCCAGGGGGAAGTGGCTACACCTTC

length: 16
D: TRBD2
size: -
J: TRBJ2-2
V: TRBV11-2
CDR3: CASSLTGTSGTGELFF
DNA: TGTGCCAGCAGCTTAACCGGGACTAGCGGCACCGGGGAGCTGTTTTTT

length: 14
D: TRBD1
size: -
J: TRBJ1-3
V: TRBV28
CDR3: CASRTGGPGNTIYF
DNA: TGTGCCAGCCGGACAGGGGGCCCTGGAAACACCATATATTTT

length: 15
D: -
size: once
J: TRBJ2-7
V: TRBV14
CDR3: CASSPRRGASYEQYF
DNA: TGTGCCAGCAGCCCACGCAGGGGGGCCTCCTACGAGCAGTACTTC

length: 15
D: -
size: few
J: TRBJ1-1
V: TRBV4-1
CDR3: CASSHRGPRDTEAFF
DNA: TGCGCCAGCAGCCACCGGGGTCCAAGGGACACTGAAGCTTTCTTT

length: 14
D: -
size: -
J: TRBJ1-5
V: TRBV27
CDR3: CASSQDNWGQPQHF
DNA: TGTGCCAGCAGCCAGGACAACTGGGGTCAGCCCCAGCATTTT

length: 14
D: -
size: -
J: TRBJ2-6
V: TRBV30
CDR3: CACSRVSGANVLTF
DNA: TGTGCCTGTTCCAGGGTCTCTGGGGCCAACGTCCTGACTTTC

length: 12
D: -
size: -
J: TRBJ2-7
V: TRBV6-5
CDR3: CATTGDSYEQYF
DNA: TGTGCCACGACAGGAGACTCCTACGAGCAGTACTTC

length: 18
D: TRBD1
size: -
J: TRBJ1-2
V: TRBV5-1
CDR3: CASSLSGTGVRRDYGYTF
DNA: TGCGCCAGCAGCTTATCTGGGACAGGGGTTAGGAGGGACTATGGCTACACCTTC

length: 16
D: -
size: few
J: TRBJ1-5
V: TRBV27
CDR3: CATPKATPSSNQPQHF
DNA: TGTGCCACACCAAAAGCCACTCCTAGTAGCAATCAGCCCCAGCATTTT

length: 16
D: TRBD1
size: -
J: TRBJ2-5
V: TRBV15
CDR3: CATSRGGTGDQETQYF
DNA: TGTGCCACCAGCAGAGGGGGGACAGGGGACCAAGAGACCCAGTACTTC

length: 15
D: TRBD1
size: -
J: TRBJ2-7
V: TRBV10-3
CDR3: CAISESRTGLYEQYF
DNA: TGTGCCATCAGTGAGTCACGGACAGGACTCTACGAGCAGTACTTC

length: 13
D: -
size: few
J: TRBJ1-2
V: TRBV5-1
CDR3: CASSLAGASGYTF
DNA: TGCGCCAGCAGCTTGGCAGGGGCATCTGGCTACACCTTC

length: 16
D: TRBD1
size: -
J: TRBJ1-1
V: TRBV5-1
CDR3: CASSLGGQTTNTEAFF
DNA: TGCGCCAGCAGCCTAGGGGGACAGACTACGAACACTGAAGCTTTCTTT

length: 17
D: TRBD2
size: -
J: TRBJ2-7
V: TRBV7-9
CDR3: CSSSPGTSGVGGYEQYF
DNA: TGTTCCAGCAGCCCGGGGACTAGCGGAGTGGGGGGCTACGAGCAGTACTTC

length: 15
D: TRBD1
size: -
J: TRBJ1-2
V: TRBV6-5
CDR3: CASSYAAGGVYGYTF
DNA: TGTGCCAGCAGTTACGCCGCAGGGGGCGTCTATGGCTACACCTTC

length: 16
D: -
size: -
J: TRBJ1-1
V: TRBV4-1
CDR3: CASSQDYRGSNTEAFF
DNA: TGCGCCAGCAGCCAAGATTATCGGGGTTCGAACACTGAAGCTTTCTTT

length: 16
D: TRBD2
size: -
J: TRBJ2-3
V: TRBV5-4
CDR3: CASSPAGGTSKDTQYF
DNA: TGTGCCAGCAGCCCGGCCGGGGGGACTAGTAAGGATACGCAGTATTTT

length: 15
D: -
size: few
J: TRBJ2-7
V: TRBV4-2
CDR3: CASSQDIAGAYEQYF
DNA: TGTGCCAGCAGCCAAGACATCGCGGGGGCGTACGAGCAGTACTTC

length: 15
D: TRBD1
size: -
J: TRBJ2-7
V: TRBV11-3
CDR3: CASSRGGTGSYEQYF
DNA: TGTGCCAGCAGTCGTGGGGGGACAGGGTCCTACGAGCAGTACTTC

length: 16
D: -
size: -
J: TRBJ2-3
V: TRBV11-2
CDR3: CASSPGALAFGLTQYF
DNA: TGTGCCAGCAGCCCCGGCGCGCTAGCCTTTGGATTGACGCAGTATTTT

length: 15
D: TRBD1
size: few
J: TRBJ1-6
V: TRBV27
CDR3: CASKRGRFYNSPLHF
DNA: TGTGCCAGCAAGAGGGGGCGCTTCTATAATTCACCCCTCCACTTT

length: 15
D: TRBD1
size: -
J: TRBJ1-2
V: TRBV5-1
CDR3: CASSLEGQVNYGYTF
DNA: TGCGCCAGCAGCTTGGAGGGACAGGTCAACTATGGCTACACCTTC

length: 13
D: -
size: -
J: TRBJ2-4
V: TRBV7-9
CDR3: CASSPGTLNIQYF
DNA: TGTGCCAGCAGCCCCGGGACATTGAACATTCAGTACTTC

length: 13
D: -
size: -
J: TRBJ2-2
V: TRBV6-1
CDR3: CASINWNTGELFF
DNA: TGTGCCAGCATAAATTGGAACACCGGGGAGCTGTTTTTT

length: 14
D: TRBD2
size: -
J: TRBJ2-7
V: TRBV29-1
CDR3: CSVGGTSESYEQYF
DNA: TGCAGCGTGGGGGGGACTAGCGAGTCCTACGAGCAGTACTTC

length: 13
D: -
size: -
J: TRBJ2-5
V: TRBV27
CDR3: CASRGQGQETQYF
DNA: TGTGCCAGCAGGGGTCAGGGACAAGAGACCCAGTACTTC

length: 13
D: TRBD1
size: few
J: TRBJ2-7
V: TRBV29-1
CDR3: CSVLGQGDYEQYF
DNA: TGCAGCGTACTGGGACAGGGGGACTACGAGCAGTACTTC

length: 12
D: -
size: once
J: TRBJ2-1
V: TRBV7-8
CDR3: CASSDMYNEQFF
DNA: TGTGCCAGTAGCGACATGTACAATGAGCAGTTCTTC

length: 16
D: TRBD2
size: -
J: TRBJ2-1
V: TRBV7-3
CDR3: CASSIGSTSGSGEQFF
DNA: TGTGCCAGCAGCATAGGAAGCACTAGCGGGAGTGGGGAGCAGTTCTTC

length: 15
D: -
size: -
J: TRBJ1-5
V: TRBV10-3
CDR3: CAISEGTGGNQPQHF
DNA: TGTGCCATCAGTGAGGGTACGGGGGGCAATCAGCCCCAGCATTTT